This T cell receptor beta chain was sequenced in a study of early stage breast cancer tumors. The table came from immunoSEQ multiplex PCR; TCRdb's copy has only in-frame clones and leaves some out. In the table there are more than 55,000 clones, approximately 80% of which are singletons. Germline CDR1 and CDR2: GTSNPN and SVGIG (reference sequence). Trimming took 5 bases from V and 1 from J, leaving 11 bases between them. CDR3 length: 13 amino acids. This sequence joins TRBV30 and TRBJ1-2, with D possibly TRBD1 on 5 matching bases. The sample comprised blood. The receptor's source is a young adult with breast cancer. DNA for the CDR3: TGTGCCTGGGGCCGGGACTTTAACTATGGCTACACCTTC. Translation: CAWGRDFNYGYTF.